Presented here are 25 T cell receptor beta chains from one specimen sequenced in a study of blood T cells in healthy people across ages. Through a sample-barcoded 5' primer and a J-beta primer mix, a second PCR was run for 7 to 11 cycles. TCRdb reanalysed the 5' RACE reads using MiXCR and keeps one entry per CDR3 protein. Of over a million distinct CDR3 sequences listed, around 40% were seen once; the top ten hold approximately 4.1%. Input material: blood. These receptors came from a woman aged 18-29 years in good health.

This chain links TRBV3-1 with TRBJ2-7, with no clear D. The assigned J gene may be wrong: the sequence end matches TRBJ2-5 better. Germline V lookup: CDR1 LGHDT, CDR2 YNNKEL (reference sequence). This CDR3 spans 15 amino acids. In DNA, the CDR3 is TGTGCCAGCAGCCCTCCTCCGGTCAGGAGAGAGACCCAGTACTTC. This encodes CASSPPPVRRETQYF.

The chain combines TRBV9 with TRBJ2-1; TRBD2 is a possible D gene (6 bases). The tail of the sequence fits TRBJ2-7 better, so the J call may be wrong. This CDR3 has 15 amino acids. Germline assignment: CDR1 SGDLS and CDR2 YYNGEE. CDR3 protein: CASSVVPGVYNEQYF. The CDR3 coding sequence is TGTGCCAGCAGCGTAGTACCGGGAGTGTACAATGAGCAGTACTTC.

This clonotype was recorded a few times. This chain joins TRBV2 and TRBJ2-3, with D possibly matching TRBD1 (9 bases). Per germline, CDR1 SNHLY and CDR2 FYNNEI. The V gene lost 2 bases and the J gene lost 5 bases, with 17 bases spanning the gap. The CDR3 sequence is 16 residues long. CDR3 region: CASSERGGQGLDTQYF. The CDR3, as DNA: TGTGCCAGCAGTGAACGGGGGGGACAGGGATTAGATACGCAGTATTTT.

The V gene is TRBV15, the J gene TRBJ1-2, with D uncertain. The CDR3 covers 13 residues. Germline-derived CDR1 and CDR2 are LNHNV and YYDKDF (reference sequence). V was shortened by 7 bases and J by 2 bases, with 11 bases between the two germline ends. CDR3 DNA sequence: TGTGCCACCAATGCCGCGGTGAACTATGGCTACACCTTC. This translates into CATNAAVNYGYTF.

V gene TRBV13 combines with J gene TRBJ2-1; the match to TRBD2 covers 7 bases. The CDR3 spans 16 residues. Germline CDR1 reads PRHDT; CDR2 reads FYEKMQ (reference sequence). Trimming took 2 bases from V and 8 from J; bases not matched to a gene: 12. The CDR3 sequence is CASSLSPSGRMDEQFF. The CDR3 bases are TGTGCCAGCAGCTTATCCCCTAGCGGAAGGATGGATGAGCAGTTCTTC. Variable domain in full (rest from reference TRBV13 and TRBJ2-1): AAGVIQSPRHLIKEKRETATLKCYPIPRHDTVYWYQQGPGQDPQFLISFYEKMQSDKGSIPDRFSAQQFSDYHSELNMSSLELGDSALYFCASSLSPSGRMDEQFFGPGTRLTVL.

This clonotype was counted between two and nine times. The chain joins TRBV7-2 to TRBJ2-4, with D maybe TRBD2 (6 bases). Gene TRBJ2-7 matches the end of the DNA better, so the J call may be wrong. From germline, CDR1 is SGHTA and CDR2 FQGNSA. The CDR3 spans 14 residues. Here the CDR3 DNA reads TGTGCCAGCAGTTCCTCTGGGGGGACGTACGAGCAGTACTTC. Residues: CASSSSGGTYEQYF.

This clonotype was detected only a few times. This sequence joins TRBV3-1 and TRBJ2-5, with 8 positions matching TRBD2. The ends lost 4 bases at V and 13 bases at J; junction bases unmatched: 8. The CDR3 extends over 12 amino acids. Germline CDR1 is LGHDT and CDR2 is YNNKEL (reference sequence). The CDR3 loop is CASSLGGTRRYF. CDR3 DNA sequence: TGTGCCAGCAGCCTAGGCGGGACTAGGCGGTACTTC.

V and J are TRBV20-1 and TRBJ1-2; D not resolved. CDR3 length: 12 residues. Looked up from germline, CDR1 is DFQATT and CDR2 is SNEGSKA (reference sequence). The V gene lost 1 base and the J gene lost 4 bases, with 7 bases spanning the gap. The CDR3 DNA is TGCAGTGCTAGAGGAGGAACCTATGGCTACACCTTC. Translating it yields CSARGGTYGYTF.

The table lists this clonotype with a few counts. The chain combines TRBV5-1 with TRBJ2-5, with D perhaps matching TRBD1 (6 bases). CDR1 and CDR2 from the germline V gene are SGHRS and YFSETQ. V gave up 0 bases and J gave up 2 bases, with 14 bases separating them. The CDR3 covers 16 residues. The CDR3 loop reads CASSLARGQIQETQYF. CDR3 coding DNA: TGCGCCAGCAGCTTGGCCAGGGGACAAATTCAAGAGACCCAGTACTTC.

This clonotype was picked up one time. This chain connects TRBV11-2 to TRBJ2-1, with TRBD2 matching 7 bases. V shed 7 bases and J 0 bases; nucleotides not matched to a gene: 21. This CDR3 has 20 amino acids. CDR1 SGHAT and CDR2 FQNNGV come from the germline V gene. CDR3 nucleotides: TGTGCCAGCAATCCGGGGGTAGTAGCGGGCCCACAACGCTCCTACAATGAGCAGTTCTTC. This gives the protein CASNPGVVAGPQRSYNEQFF.

This clonotype was observed a handful of times. V usage is TRBV20-1 and J usage is TRBJ2-4; D is uncertain. The CDR3 has 15 residues. V was trimmed by 0 bases and J by 0 bases, leaving 9 bases between them. Germline CDR1 reads DFQATT; CDR2 reads SNEGSKA (reference sequence). CDR3: CSARDLEVAKNIQYF. The CDR3 DNA reads as TGCAGTGCTAGAGATCTGGAAGTAGCCAAAAACATTCAGTACTTC.

The genes are TRBV5-1 and TRBJ2-4; 12 positions agree with TRBD2. The J segment lost 2 bases and the V segment lost 3 bases, leaving 9 bases of the junction unmatched. Germline V gene data show CDR1 as SGHRS and CDR2 as YFSETQ. This CDR3 spans 18 amino acids. The CDR3, as DNA: TGCGCCAGCAGCTACTCTAGCGGGGGGGCCGAGACCAAAAACATTCAGTACTTC. It specifies CASSYSSGGAETKNIQYF. The full variable domain, in which reference TRBV5-1 and TRBJ2-4 provide the parts outside the CDR3, is KAGVTQTPRYLIKTRGQQVTLSCSPISGHRSVSWYQQTPGQGLQFLFEYFSETQRNKGNFPGRFSGRQFSNSRSEMNVSTLELGDSALYLCASSYSSGGAETKNIQYFGAGTRLSVL.

The rearrangement joins TRBV20-1 to TRBJ2-3, with TRBD2 identical over 8 bases. Germline assignment: CDR1 DFQATT and CDR2 SNEGSKA (reference sequence). This CDR3 is built from 14 residues. The V gene end was trimmed by 3 bases and the J gene end by 3 bases; junction bases not matched to a gene: 5. CDR3 sequence reads: CSASQRGYTDTQYF. The CDR3 region has the DNA TGCAGTGCTAGTCAGCGGGGGTATACAGATACGCAGTATTTT.

The V gene is TRBV25-1, the J gene TRBJ2-7; D gene unclear. Germline V lookup: CDR1 MGHDK, CDR2 SYGVNS. V was cut by 1 base and J by 0 bases, with 13 bases left in between. CDR3 length: 16 amino acids. The CDR3 region is CASSESGVLSSYEQYF. In nucleotides, the CDR3 is TGTGCCAGCAGTGAATCTGGGGTACTCAGCTCCTACGAGCAGTACTTC.

This clonotype was picked up one time. The J gene is TRBJ2-1, the V gene TRBV6-5, with a possible D match to TRBD2 (7 bases). With 8 bases removed from V and 10 bases from J, the gap between germline ends came to 21 bases. The CDR3 totals 14 residues. CDR1 and CDR2 (germline): MNHEY, SVGAGI. The CDR3 region has the DNA TGTGCCAGCGGGTGGGGGGGGCAGACCTACGAGCAGTTCTTC. Translation gives CASGWGGQTYEQFF.

This clonotype was observed a few times. The chain couples TRBV7-9 to TRBJ2-1, with 9 bases fitting TRBD1. Unmatched junction bases numbered 9, after V lost 6 bases and J lost 3 bases. The CDR3 totals 16 residues. The germline V gene has CDR1 SEHNR and CDR2 FQNEAQ (reference sequence). CDR3 in amino acids: CASSSSGTGFYNEQFF. The CDR3 DNA sequence: TGTGCCAGCAGTTCCTCCGGGACAGGGTTCTACAATGAGCAGTTCTTC.

This clonotype was counted a few times. The rearrangement joins TRBV12-3 or TRBV12-4 to TRBJ1-2; unclear D gene. The CDR3 sequence is 13 residues long. V lost 6 bases and J 2 bases, leaving 10 bases between the germline ends. The CDR3 reads CASRRAGNYGYTF. DNA of the CDR3: TGTGCCAGCAGGCGGGCAGGCAACTATGGCTACACCTTC.

This sequence joins TRBV15 and TRBJ2-2; D possibly corresponds to TRBD1 (5 bases). Germline CDR1 and CDR2: LNHNV and YYDKDF (reference sequence). The CDR3 has 15 amino acids. The V and J ends lost 1 base and 6 bases respectively, with 12 bases between them. CDR3 sequence (DNA): TGTGCCACCAGCAGAGTGGCAGGGTTATCCGGGGAGCTGTTTTTT. Its protein is CATSRVAGLSGELFF.

In this sample, this clonotype turned up a few times. The CDR3: CASSLSQGFGETQYF. CDR3 DNA sequence: TGTGCCAGCAGTTTGTCACAGGGGTTTGGGGAGACCCAGTACTTC. This rearrangement joins TRBV27 to TRBJ2-5; 7 bases are a match to TRBD1. The CDR3 consists of 15 residues. CDR1 and CDR2 from the germline V gene are MNHEY and SMNVEV (reference sequence). Unmatched junction bases numbered 9, after V lost 3 bases and J lost 5 bases.

This chain uses TRBV4-3 with TRBJ2-1, with 9 positions matching TRBD2. The CDR3 has 16 residues. Germline V CDR1 and CDR2: LGHNA, YSLEER. The V gene end was trimmed by 0 bases and the J gene end by 2 bases; junction bases not matched to a gene: 2. The chain's CDR3 is CASSQDLAGAYNEQFF. The DNA for the CDR3 is TGCGCCAGCAGCCAAGACTTAGCGGGAGCCTACAATGAGCAGTTCTTC.

The chain is built from TRBV3-1 and TRBJ2-3; 13 bases are a match to TRBD2. There are 15 residues in the CDR3. The V gene end was trimmed by 6 bases and the J gene end by 4 bases; junction bases not matched to a gene: 4. Per germline, CDR1 LGHDT and CDR2 YNNKEL (reference sequence). The CDR3 sequence is CASRQTSGGADTQYF. CDR3 DNA sequence: TGTGCCAGCAGGCAAACTAGCGGGGGGGCAGATACGCAGTATTTT.

In its sample, this clonotype was seen a few times. The chain couples TRBV12-3 or TRBV12-4 to TRBJ2-1; D tentatively reads TRBD1 or TRBD2 (5 bases each). V was trimmed by 5 bases and J by 1 base, leaving 21 bases between them. This CDR3 comprises 18 residues. The CDR3, as DNA: TGTGCCAGCAGTCGACAACCCCTGGGACCAGTATCCTACAATGAGCAGTTCTTC. Translated, it gives CASSRQPLGPVSYNEQFF.

This chain connects TRBV7-8 to TRBJ1-1; unclear D gene. CDR3 length: 13 amino acids. Germline assignment: CDR1 SGHVS and CDR2 FQNEAQ. Trimming cost V 6 bases and J 6 bases, with 14 bases left between them. The DNA of the CDR3 is TGTGCCAGCAGTTCACACCAAGGTTCTGAAGCTTTCTTT. This sequence encodes CASSSHQGSEAFF.

V and J are TRBV19 and TRBJ2-1; 10 bases match TRBD2. Germline CDR1 is LNHDA and CDR2 is SQIVND (reference sequence). Unmatched junction bases numbered 6, after V lost 3 bases and J lost 7 bases. The CDR3 extends over 15 amino acids. The DNA for the CDR3 is TGTGCCAGTAGTATTTCGCTAGCGGGAGTAAATGAGCAGTTCTTC. As protein: CASSISLAGVNEQFF.

The chain has TRBV4-1 and TRBJ2-5; D gene unclear. Germline CDR1 and CDR2: MGHRA and YSYEKL. Deletions cut 0 bases from V and 3 bases from J, with 8 bases between. The CDR3 contains 14 residues. Here the CDR3 DNA reads TGCGCCAGCAGCCAAGATCGGTGGGAAGAGACCCAGTACTTC. It encodes CASSQDRWEETQYF.